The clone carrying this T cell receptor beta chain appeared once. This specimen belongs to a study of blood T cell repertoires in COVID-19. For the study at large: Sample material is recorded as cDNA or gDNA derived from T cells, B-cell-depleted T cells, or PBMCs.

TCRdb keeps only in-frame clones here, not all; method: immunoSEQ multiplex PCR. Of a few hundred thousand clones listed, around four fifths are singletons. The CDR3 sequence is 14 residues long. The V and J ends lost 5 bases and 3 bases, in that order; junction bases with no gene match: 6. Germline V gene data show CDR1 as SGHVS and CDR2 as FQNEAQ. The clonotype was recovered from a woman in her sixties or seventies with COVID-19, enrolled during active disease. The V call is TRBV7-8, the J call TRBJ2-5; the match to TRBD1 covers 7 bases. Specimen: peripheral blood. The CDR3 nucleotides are TGTGCCAGCAGCCTAAACAGGGGCGAAGAGACCCAGTACTTC. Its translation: CASSLNRGEETQYF.